A single sample gave rise to the 8 T cell receptor beta chains below, sequenced in a study of T-cell reconstitution after alpha-beta-depleted transplantation in children. TCRbeta library preparation incorporated unique molecular identifiers. TCRdb re-derived calls from the PCR reads in MiXCR, one entry per CDR3 protein. The table lists 450,000 to 500,000 distinct CDR3 sequences, approximately 12% of them singletons. The sequencing used PBMCs from the stem cell graft donor, collected from the stem cell graft. These receptors were taken from a human donor who donated a stem cell graft to a child with combined immunodeficiency.

This clonotype has a handful of counts. V and J are TRBV4-3 and TRBJ2-2; 7 positions agree with TRBD1. This CDR3 contains 18 residues. CDR1 is LGHNA and CDR2 is YSLEER in the germline V gene. J gave up 4 bases and V 0 bases, and 11 bases lay outside the gene matches. In DNA form, the CDR3 reads TGCGCCAGCAGCCAAGAAGGGGGCAAGGGGGCAGGCACCGGGGAGCTGTTTTTT. Protein sequence: CASSQEGGKGAGTGELFF.

This clonotype has ten or more counts. This chain connects TRBV9 to TRBJ2-7; 9 bases fit TRBD2. Per germline, CDR1 SGDLS and CDR2 YYNGEE. The CDR3 runs to 14 residues. J lost 4 bases, V lost 0 bases, and 2 bases had no gene match. The DNA of the CDR3 is TGTGCCAGCAGCGTAGGAGCGGGGGGATACGAGCAGTACTTC. This gives the protein CASSVGAGGYEQYF.

V usage is TRBV7-2 and J usage is TRBJ2-2; TRBD1 might be the D (5 bases). Trimming shortened V by 1 base and J by 6 bases, and 12 bases separated the two germline ends. CDR1 is SGHTA, CDR2 FQGNSA, per germline. The CDR3 extends over 15 amino acids. The CDR3 DNA sequence: TGTGCCAGCAGCTTAGAACCAGGGTCGGCCGGGGAGCTGTTTTTT. Translating it yields CASSLEPGSAGELFF.

The J gene is TRBJ2-7, the V gene TRBV6-2 or TRBV6-3; possibly TRBD1 or TRBD2 for D (6 bases each). The CDR3 is 15 amino acids. V was trimmed by 2 bases and J by 1 base, leaving 12 bases between them. Per germline, CDR1 MNHEY and CDR2 SVGEGT. The CDR3 here is CASSYGGTPSYEQYF. The DNA for the CDR3 is TGTGCCAGCAGTTACGGGGGGACACCGTCCTACGAGCAGTACTTC.

This sequence joins TRBV6-2 or TRBV6-3 and TRBJ2-5; D is perhaps TRBD2 (6 bases). V was cut by 1 base and J by 2 bases, with 14 bases left in between. The CDR3 has 16 amino acids. From germline, CDR1 is MNHEY and CDR2 SVGEGT. The CDR3: CASSYWDSGEQETQYF. The CDR3, as DNA: TGTGCCAGCAGTTACTGGGATAGCGGCGAACAAGAGACCCAGTACTTC.

Ten or more counts support this clonotype. This chain connects TRBV12-3 or TRBV12-4 to TRBJ2-3, with 8 bases matching TRBD2. Trimming took 5 bases from V and 0 from J; bases not matched to a gene: 4. The length of the CDR3 is 15 residues. The CDR3 reads CASSPGLASTDTQYF. DNA for the CDR3: TGTGCCAGCAGTCCCGGACTAGCTAGCACAGATACGCAGTATTTT.

This clonotype was seen a few times. The V call is TRBV20-1, the J call TRBJ1-2, with D tentatively TRBD1 (5 bases). V was shortened by 6 bases and J by 4 bases, with 12 bases between the two germline ends. There are 12 residues in the CDR3. CDR1 is DFQATT, CDR2 SNEGSKA, per germline (reference sequence). Here the CDR3 reads CSAPTVTYGYTF. CDR3 sequence (DNA): TGCAGTGCCCCGACAGTAACCTATGGCTACACCTTC.

This clonotype appeared many times. For the CDR3, the DNA is TGTGCCAGCAGTTACGCCTATCCAGATACGCAGTATTTT. It specifies CASSYAYPDTQYF. This chain uses TRBV6-2 or TRBV6-3 with TRBJ2-3; D is ambiguous. Germline V CDR1 and CDR2: MNHEY, SVGEGT. The CDR3 loop spans 13 amino acids. Trimming cost V 2 bases and J 4 bases, with 7 bases left between them.